By frequency in the sample, the clone carrying this T cell receptor (beta chain) is medium-sized (0.01 to 0.1%). What it binds is not known. Multiplex PCR with BIOMED2 TRB-A/B primer pools amplified TRB rearrangements. TCRdb used MiXCR to reprocess the multiplex PCR reads, holding one entry per CDR3 protein. The sample holds fewer than 3,500 distinct CDR3 sequences, over 20% seen once. The sample originates from a study of T and B cells in COVID-19 patients. Overall study context: At median age around 34 years, recovered patients were younger than active-infection patients at 67. Whole-study results and caveats: In COVID-19 patients, T cell receptor beta variable and joining gene use was reportedly strongly skewed. Clonality of TRB repertoires was high in active COVID-19; recovery brought above-healthy diversity and richness.

Each TRB amplification used about 230-550 ng of genomic DNA from blood. The specimen sequenced was blood. This TCR came from a human donor with active COVID-19.

This CDR3 is CASSLQGRSGNTIYF. In nucleotides, the CDR3 is TGTGCCAGCAGCTTGCAGGGCCGCTCTGGAAACACCATATATTTT. The chain combines TRBV5-4 with TRBJ1-3; D perhaps matches TRBD1 (5 bases). V was pared by 1 base and J by 0 bases, with 8 bases between. The CDR3 spans 15 residues. Per germline, CDR1 SGHNT and CDR2 YYREEE (reference sequence).